The next 6 T cell receptor beta chains were all read from a single sample in a study of T cell changes during pregnancy in multiple sclerosis. Data came from immunoSEQ multiplex PCR; TCRdb stores just in-frame clones and leaves some out. The table records some 74,000 clones, over 85% of them present only once. The sequencing here drew on peripheral blood, taken after pregnancy. The receptor source for this set is a female donor in good health, enrolled as a control in a pregnancy study.

The rearrangement links TRBV5-1 to TRBJ1-2, with 8 positions matching TRBD1. V lost 4 bases, J lost 2 bases, and 13 bases stayed unmatched. The germline CDR1 and CDR2 sequences are SGHRS and YFSETQ. This CDR3 has 17 residues. CDR3 nucleotide sequence: TGCGCCAGCAGCCCGTTCCCCGGACAGGGCGACAACTATGGCTACACCTTC. Residues: CASSPFPGQGDNYGYTF.

This chain uses TRBV4-1 with TRBJ2-5, with D maybe TRBD1 (5 bases). The V end was cut by 0 bases, the J end by 4 bases, with 15 bases between. The CDR3 has 16 residues. CDR1 is MGHRA and CDR2 is YSYEKL in the germline V gene. CDR3 amino acids: CASSQESQGGVETQYF. DNA for the CDR3: TGCGCCAGCAGCCAAGAGTCCCAGGGTGGGGTAGAGACCCAGTACTTC.

The V gene is TRBV19, the J gene TRBJ1-6; 7 bases are shared with TRBD1. Germline assignment: CDR1 LNHDA and CDR2 SQIVND (reference sequence). The CDR3 runs to 14 residues. V lost 5 bases and J lost 6; bases outside the gene matches: 4. DNA of the CDR3: TGTGCCAGTAGTTACCGGGACAGTAATTCACCCCTCCACTTT. The encoded protein is CASSYRDSNSPLHF.

In DNA, the CDR3 is TGCGCCAGCAGCCAAGAAGGTAGCGGGAGAATCAATGAGCAGTTCTTC. As protein: CASSQEGSGRINEQFF. The rearrangement uses TRBV4-1 and TRBJ2-1, with 9 bases fitting TRBD2. The CDR3 consists of 16 residues. The germline V gene has CDR1 MGHRA and CDR2 YSYEKL. The V gene end was trimmed by 0 bases and the J gene end by 6 bases; junction bases not matched to a gene: 6.

The rearrangement uses TRBV2 and TRBJ1-4; 8 nucleotides line up with TRBD1. The CDR3 contains 15 residues. V trimming: 6 bases; J trimming: 5 bases; junction bases outside the gene matches: 8. CDR1 SNHLY and CDR2 FYNNEI come from the germline V gene. The CDR3 DNA is TGTGCCAGCAGCAGGTCCGGACAGGGAAATGAAAAACTGTTTTTT. Amino acid sequence: CASSRSGQGNEKLFF.

The chain is built from TRBV10-3 and TRBJ2-7; TRBD2 matches at 13 bases. The CDR3 has 18 residues. The junction had 11 bases not matched to a gene; V was cut back by 3 bases and J by 3 bases. Germline loops: CDR1 ENHRY, CDR2 SYGVKD. CDR3 bases: TGTGCCATCAGTGAACCCGGGACTAGCGGGACCGGAAGCTACGAGCAGTACTTC. Amino acid sequence: CAISEPGTSGTGSYEQYF.